The clone carrying this TCR beta chain is a singleton in its sample. Antigen unknown. V dropped 2 bases and J dropped 3 bases, with 8 bases sitting between them. This CDR3 is built from 14 residues. The V gene's germline CDR1 is SGHAT and CDR2 FQDESV (reference sequence). This specimen belongs to a study of T cells in localized non-small cell lung cancer. Study observations and caveats: Adjacent uninvolved lung had the highest clonality, suggesting focused antigen responses. Without multi-region sequencing, intratumor heterogeneity could not be excluded. Detection in adjacent lung was observed for a median around 50 of the top 100 tumor clones. A raised T cell density in blood coincided with lengthier overall survival.

This table comes from immunoSEQ multiplex PCR, and its TCRdb copy is limited to in-frame clones, with some not included. The sample lists some 15,000 clones, more than 65% occurring once. The source of this sequence is a male donor aged 60 or over with stage I lung adenocarcinoma. The chain is built from TRBV11-1 and TRBJ1-5; D is uncertain. Sequencing was performed on peripheral blood, taken before any cancer treatment. The CDR3 coding sequence is TGTGCCAGCAGCTTATCGGCGAACAATCAGCCCCAGCATTTT. This codes for CASSLSANNQPQHF.